The next 21 T cell receptor beta chains were all read from a single sample in a study of T-cell reconstitution after alpha-beta-depleted transplantation in children. Library preparation (for TCRbeta) was performed with unique molecular identifiers. TCRdb re-analysed the PCR reads in MiXCR, keeping a single row per CDR3 protein. The sample carries 600,000 to 700,000 distinct CDR3 sequences, 13% recorded once. This specimen was PBMCs, taken before TCRalphabeta/CD19-depleted stem cell transplant. These receptor sequences come from a girl under 10 years old with congenital amegakaryocytic thrombocytopenia, due to receive a stem cell transplant.

In this sample, this clonotype turned up a few times. V usage is TRBV5-1 and J usage is TRBJ1-1; D gene unclear. CDR1 SGHRS and CDR2 YFSETQ come from the germline V gene. The CDR3 covers 13 residues. Trimming removed 1 base at V and 4 bases at J, with 8 bases between. CDR3 loop: CASSLTEATEAFF. The CDR3, as DNA: TGCGCCAGCAGCTTGACTGAGGCCACTGAAGCTTTCTTT.

This clonotype has ten or more counts. The chain couples TRBV12-3 or TRBV12-4 to TRBJ2-1; D tentatively fits TRBD1 or TRBD2 (5 bases each). V gave up 3 bases and J gave up 15 bases, with 12 bases separating them. This CDR3 contains 11 residues. CDR3 DNA: TGTGCCAGCAGTTTTGGGACGGTTCGGTTCTTC. It is translated as CASSFGTVRFF.

This clonotype has at least ten counts. J is TRBJ1-2 and V is TRBV27; D call uncertain. The CDR3 extends over 14 amino acids. Trimming shortened V by 0 bases and J by 2 bases, and 7 bases separated the two germline ends. Germline values: CDR1 MNHEY, CDR2 SMNVEV (reference sequence). The CDR3: CASSLSVDNYGYTF. Here the CDR3 DNA reads TGTGCCAGCAGTTTATCCGTGGACAACTATGGCTACACCTTC.

The V call is TRBV12-3 or TRBV12-4, the J call TRBJ2-5, with a possible D match to TRBD2 (5 bases). This CDR3 has 12 residues. V was pared by 5 bases and J by 5 bases, with 9 bases between. CDR3 residues: CASSGERETQYF. The CDR3 DNA reads as TGTGCCAGCAGTGGAGAGCGGGAGACCCAGTACTTC.

The gene calls are TRBV20-1 and TRBJ2-7; D not resolved. CDR1 DFQATT and CDR2 SNEGSKA come from the germline V gene (reference sequence). The V gene lost 0 bases and the J gene lost 4 bases, with 16 bases spanning the gap. The CDR3 runs to 15 residues. For the CDR3, the DNA is TGCAGTGCTAGAGATCTCCCTACTTTACCTTACGAGCAGTACTTC. It encodes CSARDLPTLPYEQYF.

This clonotype was counted a few times. V and J are TRBV5-1 and TRBJ2-1; possibly TRBD1 or TRBD2 for D (5 bases each). The V end lost 7 bases, the J end lost 0 bases, and 17 bases lay between the germline ends. In germline, CDR1 is SGHRS, CDR2 YFSETQ. This CDR3 contains 16 residues. CDR3 nucleotide sequence: TGCGCCAGCCAGGGTAGCGCTGGCCGCTCCTACAATGAGCAGTTCTTC. Its translation: CASQGSAGRSYNEQFF.

This clonotype was recorded at least ten times. This rearrangement joins TRBV2 to TRBJ2-3, with D perhaps TRBD1 (6 bases). Germline V gene sequence: CDR1 SNHLY, CDR2 FYNNEI. Between the trimmed V and J ends, which lost 2 bases and 4 bases, there was a span of 13 bases. The CDR3 length is 15 residues. DNA for the CDR3: TGTGCCAGCAGTGAACGGCAGGGGAACGCAGATACGCAGTATTTT. It encodes CASSERQGNADTQYF.

This clonotype was counted a few times. The chain couples TRBV12-3 or TRBV12-4 to TRBJ1-5; unclear D gene. This CDR3 has 12 amino acids. The germline V and J ends were trimmed by 3 bases and 4 bases, with 4 bases remaining between them. This CDR3 is CASSFMNQPQHF. CDR3 DNA: TGTGCCAGCAGTTTTATGAATCAGCCCCAGCATTTT.

This clonotype was counted at least ten times. This sequence joins TRBV20-1 and TRBJ1-5, with D possibly matching TRBD1 (5 bases). The CDR3 runs to 15 residues. V lost 2 bases and J lost 2, with 13 bases in between. Per germline, CDR1 DFQATT and CDR2 SNEGSKA (reference sequence). DNA of the CDR3: TGCAGTGCTAGACGACAGAGAACTTGCAATCAGCCCCAGCATTTT. Amino acids: CSARRQRTCNQPQHF.

The chain links TRBV2 to TRBJ2-5; tentatively, D is TRBD2 (6 bases). Germline values: CDR1 SNHLY, CDR2 FYNNEI. Trimming took off 3 bases at V and 4 bases at J, with 21 bases between the two ends. This CDR3 is built from 17 residues. CDR3 in DNA: TGTGCCAGCAGTGAGGGGGGAGCGCTTCAAGATAGAGAGACCCAGTACTTC. It specifies CASSEGGALQDRETQYF. The full variable domain, its missing parts supplied by reference TRBV2 and TRBJ2-5, is EPEVTQTPSHQVTQMGQEVILRCVPISNHLYFYWYRQILGQKVEFLVSFYNNEISEKSEIFDDQFSVERPDGSNFTLKIRSTKLEDSAMYFCASSEGGALQDRETQYFGPGTRLLVL.

As for this clonotype: The junction departs from germline at one end; a sequencing error may be responsible. The V call is TRBV20-1, the J call TRBJ1-5; D possibly corresponds to TRBD1 (6 bases). Germline-derived CDR1 and CDR2 are DFQATT and SNEGSKA (reference sequence). The CDR3 has 17 amino acids. The DNA for the CDR3 is TGCTGTGCCCAGGTTGTCAGACCCGATAAGGGGGGTCAGCCCCAGCATTTT. This encodes CCAQVVRPDKGGQPQHF.

This clonotype was counted many times. The chain carries TRBV4-1 and TRBJ2-2; D is unresolved. This CDR3 comprises 14 residues. CDR1 and CDR2 (germline): MGHRA, YSYEKL. Deletions cut 1 base from V and 6 bases from J, with 9 bases between. CDR3 nucleotide sequence: TGCGCCAGCAGCCAAGTTAACGGTGCCGGGGAGCTGTTTTTT. It specifies CASSQVNGAGELFF.

This clonotype was observed at least ten times. V usage is TRBV20-1 and J usage is TRBJ2-7; 9 nucleotides match TRBD1. Germline CDR1 and CDR2: DFQATT and SNEGSKA (reference sequence). V lost 3 bases to trimming and J lost 3 bases; unmatched junction nucleotides: 3. The CDR3 has 13 residues. The CDR3 loop is CSARKTGGYEQYF. CDR3 nucleotides: TGCAGTGCTAGGAAGACAGGGGGCTACGAGCAGTACTTC.

The chain carries TRBV12-3 or TRBV12-4 and TRBJ2-7, with D possibly TRBD2 on 6 matching bases. The CDR3 sequence is 16 residues long. Trimming shortened V by 4 bases and J by 0 bases, and 16 bases separated the two germline ends. The CDR3 sequence: CASSSIGGVRSYEQYF. CDR3 DNA: TGTGCCAGCAGTTCTATCGGAGGGGTTCGCTCCTACGAGCAGTACTTC.

This clonotype was recorded at least ten times. The chain carries TRBV27 and TRBJ2-2; 7 positions match TRBD2. J was trimmed by 2 bases and V by 7 bases; bases with no gene match: 7. Germline V lookup: CDR1 MNHEY, CDR2 SMNVEV (reference sequence). This CDR3 region has 15 residues. The CDR3 spells CASMPLAVNTGELFF. The CDR3 nucleotides read TGTGCCAGCATGCCCCTAGCGGTAAACACCGGGGAGCTGTTTTTT.

This clonotype has a count of ten or more. This chain links TRBV5-1 with TRBJ2-5; possibly TRBD2 for D (5 bases). Germline V gene sequence: CDR1 SGHRS, CDR2 YFSETQ. The CDR3 is 15 residues long. V lost 3 bases and J lost 1, with 13 bases in between. This CDR3 reads CASSSPVAGQETQYF. CDR3 DNA sequence: TGCGCCAGCAGCTCCCCCGTCGCGGGCCAAGAGACCCAGTACTTC.

This clonotype was picked up many times. The chain carries TRBV12-3 or TRBV12-4 and TRBJ1-2; D is perhaps TRBD1 (5 bases). V gave up 7 bases and J gave up 7 bases, with 13 bases separating them. There are 12 residues in the CDR3. CDR3 coding DNA: TGTGCCAGCATGGGGGGTTTTTCTGGCTACACCTTC. Protein product: CASMGGFSGYTF.

This clonotype was counted only a few times. This chain uses TRBV27 with TRBJ2-3; TRBD2 matches 8 bases. After removal of 5 bases from V and 6 bases from J, the junction contained 10 bases not matched to a gene. Germline V gene lookup returns CDR1 MNHEY and CDR2 SMNVEV (reference sequence). This CDR3 has 15 residues. The CDR3 region has the DNA TGTGCCAGCAGTACCCCACTAGCGGATCGTGATACGCAGTATTTT. Protein: CASSTPLADRDTQYF.

This clonotype was counted ten times or more. This chain joins TRBV10-3 and TRBJ2-7, with a tentative D call TRBD1 (7 bases). The CDR3 loop spans 18 amino acids. The germline V gene has CDR1 ENHRY and CDR2 SYGVKD. Trimming pared 7 bases from V and 2 bases from J, leaving 27 bases between. This CDR3 is CAIIFTSRDRAGTYEQYF. In nucleotides, the CDR3 is TGTGCCATCATTTTCACCTCCCGAGACAGGGCGGGGACCTACGAGCAGTACTTC.

This clonotype appeared many times. The chain recombines TRBV12-3 or TRBV12-4 with TRBJ2-2, with D uncertain. V lost 0 bases, J lost 6 bases, and 5 bases lay in between. The CDR3 totals 13 residues. The CDR3 DNA reads TGTGCCAGCAGTTTAGCGTTTGCCGGGGAGCTGTTTTTT. It specifies CASSLAFAGELFF.

This clonotype was detected only once. J is TRBJ2-7 and V is TRBV5-1, with 9 bases that match TRBD2. Germline CDR1 is SGHRS and CDR2 is YFSETQ. There are 15 residues in the CDR3. V shed 4 bases, J shed 2 bases, and the junction held 7 bases outside the gene matches. The CDR3 sequence: CASSPTSGSAYEQYF. In DNA form, the CDR3 reads TGCGCCAGCAGCCCCACTAGCGGGTCCGCCTACGAGCAGTACTTC.